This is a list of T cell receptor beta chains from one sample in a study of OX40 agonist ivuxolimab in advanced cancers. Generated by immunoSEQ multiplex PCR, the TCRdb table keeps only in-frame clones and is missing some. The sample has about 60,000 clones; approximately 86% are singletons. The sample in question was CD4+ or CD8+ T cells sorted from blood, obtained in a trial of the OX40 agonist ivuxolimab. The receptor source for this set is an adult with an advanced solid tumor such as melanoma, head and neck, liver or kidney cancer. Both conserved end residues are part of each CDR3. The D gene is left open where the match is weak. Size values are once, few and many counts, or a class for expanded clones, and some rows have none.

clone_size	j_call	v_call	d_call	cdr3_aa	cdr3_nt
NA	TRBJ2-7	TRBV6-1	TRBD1	CASSHGTGEGEQYF	TGTGCCAGCAGTCACGGGACAGGGGAAGGCGAGCAGTACTTC
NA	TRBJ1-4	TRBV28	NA	CASSLTWGTNEKLFF	TGTGCCAGCAGCCTTACGTGGGGGACGAATGAAAAACTGTTTTTT
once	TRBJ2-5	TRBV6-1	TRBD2	CASSGGGTQETQYF	TGTGCCAGCAGTGGGGGGGGGACGCAAGAGACCCAGTACTTC
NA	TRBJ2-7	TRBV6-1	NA	CASSEARAYEQYF	TGTGCCAGCAGTGAAGCGCGGGCCTACGAGCAGTACTTC
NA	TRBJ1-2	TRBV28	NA	CASTIYPRYGYTF	TGTGCCAGCACCATTTACCCCCGATATGGCTACACCTTC
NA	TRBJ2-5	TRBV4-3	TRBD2	CASSQDRASGGYKETQYF	TGCGCCAGCAGCCAAGATCGCGCCAGCGGGGGGTATAAAGAGACCCAGTACTTC
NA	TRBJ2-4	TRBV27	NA	CASSSLGIGENIQYF	TGTGCCAGCAGTTCTTTGGGAATTGGCGAAAACATTCAGTACTTC
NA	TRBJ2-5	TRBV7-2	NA	CASSLAPDSQETQYF	TGTGCCAGCAGCTTAGCCCCGGACAGCCAAGAGACCCAGTACTTC
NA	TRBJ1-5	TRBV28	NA	CASSLFGVANQPQHF	TGTGCCAGCAGTTTGTTTGGGGTGGCCAATCAGCCCCAGCATTTT
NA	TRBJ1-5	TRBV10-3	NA	CAISDREHQPQHF	TGTGCCATCAGTGACAGGGAACACCAGCCCCAGCATTTT
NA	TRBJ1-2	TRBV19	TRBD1	CASTSRGNYGYTF	TGTGCCAGTACCTCCAGGGGGAACTATGGCTACACCTTC
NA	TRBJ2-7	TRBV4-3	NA	CASSQAPGQAYEQYF	TGCGCCAGCAGCCAAGCCCCGGGGCAGGCCTACGAGCAGTACTTC
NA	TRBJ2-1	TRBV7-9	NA	CASSLARANEQFF	TGTGCCAGCAGCTTAGCCAGGGCCAATGAGCAGTTCTTC
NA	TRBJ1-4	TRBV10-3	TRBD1	CAISEAWDSKNEKLFF	TGTGCCATCAGTGAGGCCTGGGACAGCAAGAATGAAAAACTGTTTTTT
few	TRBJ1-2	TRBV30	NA	CAWSTGSYGYTF	TGTGCCTGGTCTACAGGGAGCTATGGCTACACCTTC
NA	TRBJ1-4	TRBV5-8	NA	CASSLGRGPRNEKLFF	TGTGCCAGCAGCTTGGGCCGGGGGCCGAGGAATGAAAAACTGTTTTTT
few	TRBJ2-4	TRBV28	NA	CASSLPDRLAKNIQYF	TGTGCCAGCAGTCTCCCGGACAGACTAGCCAAAAACATTCAGTACTTC
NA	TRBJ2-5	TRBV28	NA	CASSFRGGETQYF	TGTGCCAGCAGTTTCAGGGGAGGCGAGACCCAGTACTTC
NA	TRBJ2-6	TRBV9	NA	CASSQGGGVPSGANVLTF	TGTGCCAGCAGCCAAGGGGGAGGGGTTCCCTCTGGAGCCAACGTCCTGACTTTC
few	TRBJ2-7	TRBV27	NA	CANPGGESSYEQYF	TGTGCCAACCCAGGAGGGGAGAGCTCCTACGAGCAGTACTTC
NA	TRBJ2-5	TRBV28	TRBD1	CASGRDSRETQYF	TGTGCCAGCGGCCGGGACAGTCGGGAGACCCAGTACTTC
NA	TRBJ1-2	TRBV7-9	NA	CASSFQVGGYTF	TGTGCCAGCAGCTTTCAGGTTGGCGGCTACACCTTC
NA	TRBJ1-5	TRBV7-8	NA	CASSLAGSNQPQHF	TGTGCCAGCAGCTTAGCGGGGAGCAATCAGCCCCAGCATTTT
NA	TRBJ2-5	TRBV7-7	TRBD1	CASSKGTAKETQYF	TGTGCCAGCAGTAAAGGGACAGCAAAAGAGACCCAGTACTTC
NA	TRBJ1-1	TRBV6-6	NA	CASSYLGQGDTEAFF	TGTGCCAGCAGTTACCTCGGGCAGGGCGACACTGAAGCTTTCTTT
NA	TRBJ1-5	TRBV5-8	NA	CASSLDRGKGNQPQHF	TGTGCCAGCAGCTTGGATCGAGGGAAGGGCAATCAGCCCCAGCATTTT
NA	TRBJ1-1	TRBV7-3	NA	CASSPSTSANTEAFF	TGTGCCAGCAGCCCCAGCACGTCGGCGAACACTGAAGCTTTCTTT
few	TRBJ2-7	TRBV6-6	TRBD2	CASSGPGGYEQYF	TGTGCCAGCAGCGGTCCGGGAGGCTACGAGCAGTACTTC
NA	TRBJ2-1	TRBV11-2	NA	CASSQGLGTEQFF	TGTGCCAGCAGCCAGGGACTCGGTACTGAGCAGTTCTTC
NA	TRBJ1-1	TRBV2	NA	CASRRTALMNTEAFF	TGTGCCAGCAGGAGGACAGCCCTTATGAACACTGAAGCTTTCTTT
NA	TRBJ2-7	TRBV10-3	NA	CAISDLYEQYF	TGTGCCATCAGTGACCTCTACGAGCAGTACTTC
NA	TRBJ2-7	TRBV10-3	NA	CAIRGEVSYEQYF	TGTGCCATCAGGGGCGAAGTTAGCTACGAGCAGTACTTC
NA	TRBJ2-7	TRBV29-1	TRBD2	CSVVTYGRLAGGPHEQYF	TGCAGCGTTGTAACCTACGGGAGACTAGCGGGAGGGCCGCACGAGCAGTACTTC
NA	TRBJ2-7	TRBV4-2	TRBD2	CASSQGGSGGAKNEQYF	TGTGCCAGCAGCCAAGGTGGTAGCGGGGGGGCAAAAAACGAGCAGTACTTC
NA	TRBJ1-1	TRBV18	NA	CASSPPSLPGTEAFF	TGTGCCAGCTCACCCCCCTCACTTCCAGGAACTGAAGCTTTCTTT
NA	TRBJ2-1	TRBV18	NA	CASSPPMGTGGFYNEQFF	TGTGCCAGCTCACCACCGATGGGAACGGGGGGCTTCTACAATGAGCAGTTCTTC
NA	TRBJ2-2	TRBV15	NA	CATSRDPGRELFF	TGTGCCACCAGCAGAGATCCCGGGCGGGAGCTGTTTTTT
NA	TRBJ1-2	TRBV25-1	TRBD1	CASTGQGAGGYTF	TGTGCCAGCACCGGACAGGGGGCAGGGGGCTACACCTTC
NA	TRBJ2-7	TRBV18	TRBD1	CASSPPGRQGRDEQYF	TGTGCCAGCTCACCACCAGGAAGACAGGGCCGCGACGAGCAGTACTTC
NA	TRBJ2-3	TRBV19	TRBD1	CASSIRAGQGSTDTQYF	TGTGCCAGTAGTATCCGGGCCGGACAGGGCAGCACAGATACGCAGTATTTT
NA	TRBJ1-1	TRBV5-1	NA	CASSLVGAERRAEAFF	TGCGCCAGCAGCTTGGTAGGCGCAGAACGGAGGGCTGAAGCTTTCTTT
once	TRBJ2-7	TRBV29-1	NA	CSAEGTSYEQYF	TGCAGCGCCGAGGGTACTTCCTACGAGCAGTACTTC
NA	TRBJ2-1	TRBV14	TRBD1	CASSQVGQGPETYNEQFF	TGTGCCAGCAGCCAAGTGGGACAGGGGCCCGAGACCTACAATGAGCAGTTCTTC
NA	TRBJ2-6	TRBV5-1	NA	CASSNEGANVLTF	TGCGCCAGCAGCAATGAAGGGGCCAACGTCCTGACTTTC
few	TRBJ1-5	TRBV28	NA	CASSLPGSGNQPQHF	TGTGCCAGCAGTTTGCCCGGGTCTGGCAATCAGCCCCAGCATTTT
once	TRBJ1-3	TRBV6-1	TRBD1	CASSSGTAGNTIYF	TGTGCCAGCAGTTCCGGGACAGCTGGAAACACCATATATTTT
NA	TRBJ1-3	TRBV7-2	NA	CASSSGLSGNTIYF	TGTGCCAGCAGCTCGGGGCTCTCTGGAAACACCATATATTTT
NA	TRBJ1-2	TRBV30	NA	CAWSVDRGGYTF	TGTGCCTGGAGTGTAGACAGAGGCGGCTACACCTTC
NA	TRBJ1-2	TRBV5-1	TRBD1	CASSSGQGYGYTF	TGCGCCAGCAGCTCGGGACAGGGGTATGGCTACACCTTC
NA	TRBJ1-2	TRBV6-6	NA	CASRTLGLIYGYTF	TGTGCCAGCAGGACCTTGGGACTGATCTATGGCTACACCTTC
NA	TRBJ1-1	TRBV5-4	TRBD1	CASSTTGATEAFF	TGTGCCAGCAGCACTACAGGGGCCACTGAAGCTTTCTTT
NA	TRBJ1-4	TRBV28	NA	CASSSNEKLFF	TGTGCCAGCAGTTCTAATGAAAAACTGTTTTTT
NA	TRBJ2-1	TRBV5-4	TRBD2	CASSGKASGRRSSYNEQFF	TGTGCCAGCAGTGGGAAGGCTAGCGGGAGGAGAAGCTCCTACAATGAGCAGTTCTTC
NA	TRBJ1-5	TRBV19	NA	CASSREYSNQPQHF	TGTGCCAGTAGTAGAGAGTATAGCAATCAGCCCCAGCATTTT